The rows below give T cell receptor beta chains drawn from one sample of a study of T cell repertoires in cytomegalovirus infection. TCRdb recomputed calls from the reads with MiXCR, one row per CDR3 protein. The sample shows about 600,000 distinct CDR3 sequences, approximately 24% of them seen only once. Specimen: CD8+ T cells from PBMCs. Source of these receptors: a human donor in good health (CMV status not recorded). Some clones in this sample may be carry-over from other donors' samples. CDR3s include the opening cysteine and the closing phenylalanine or tryptophan. D genes are given only for firm matches. Clone size is not always given. Where it is, it says once, few, many or a class for expanded clones.

abundance	d_gene	v_gene	j_gene	CDR3aa	CDR3nt
many	NA	TRBV7-8	TRBJ1-5	CASSLAAHQPQHF	TGTGCCAGCAGCTTAGCCGCCCATCAGCCCCAGCATTTT
few	NA	TRBV7-9	TRBJ1-1	CASSLEMAASNTEAFF	TGTGCCAGCAGCTTAGAAATGGCCGCCTCGAACACTGAAGCTTTCTTT
NA	NA	TRBV29-1	TRBJ2-1	CSVAGQKYNEQFF	TGCAGCGTCGCGGGACAAAAATACAATGAGCAGTTCTTC
NA	TRBD2	TRBV14	TRBJ2-1	CASSPGTSGARLLYNEQFF	TGTGCCAGCAGCCCTGGGACTAGCGGGGCGAGACTACTCTACAATGAGCAGTTCTTC
NA	NA	TRBV27	TRBJ2-3	CASSGGPRGATQYF	TGTGCCAGCAGTGGGGGGCCTCGAGGGGCTACGCAGTATTTT
NA	NA	TRBV24-1	TRBJ2-1	CATSGPGQDFSYNEQFF	TGTGCCACCAGTGGCCCGGGGCAGGACTTTTCCTACAATGAGCAGTTCTTC
NA	TRBD1	TRBV20-1	TRBJ2-7	CSARPRDRVFEQYF	TGCAGTGCTAGACCAAGGGACAGGGTTTTCGAGCAGTACTTC
many	NA	TRBV7-9	TRBJ1-2	CASSLGTIGDGYTF	TGTGCCAGCAGCTTAGGGACAATTGGAGATGGCTACACCTTC
many	NA	TRBV7-6	TRBJ2-7	CASSSPSYEQYF	TGTGCCAGCAGCTCTCCCTCCTACGAGCAGTACTTC
few	TRBD1	TRBV20-1	TRBJ1-1	CSAFRGSNTEAFF	TGCAGTGCTTTCAGGGGGTCGAACACTGAAGCTTTCTTT
many	NA	TRBV7-6	TRBJ2-1	CASSPTSIPYNEQFF	TGTGCCAGCAGCCCTACTAGCATTCCTTACAATGAGCAGTTCTTC
once	NA	TRBV6-5	TRBJ1-2	CASSYSFPTVINYGYTF	TGTGCCAGCAGTTACTCTTTTCCCACAGTTATTAACTATGGCTACACCTTC
many	TRBD1	TRBV7-9	TRBJ2-2	CASSWPGQGVLSGELFF	TGTGCCAGCAGCTGGCCGGGACAGGGCGTTCTGTCCGGGGAGCTGTTTTTT
NA	NA	TRBV12-3/TRBV12-4	TRBJ2-1	CASSLDSPETYNEQFF	TGTGCCAGCAGTTTAGACAGCCCTGAGACATACAATGAGCAGTTCTTC
NA	TRBD1	TRBV2	TRBJ2-1	CASTLQPGTGLSDEQFF	TGTGCCAGCACCCTCCAGCCCGGGACAGGGCTAAGCGATGAGCAGTTCTTC
many	NA	TRBV6-1	TRBJ1-1	CASGVGEAFF	TGTGCCAGCGGGGTCGGGGAAGCTTTCTTT
few	NA	TRBV6-4	TRBJ2-1	CASSDSTSYPYNEQFF	TGTGCCAGCAGTGACTCTACCTCTTACCCCTACAATGAGCAGTTCTTC
many	NA	TRBV7-9	TRBJ2-1	CASNRAYNEQFF	TGTGCCAGCAACAGGGCCTACAATGAGCAGTTCTTC
many	NA	TRBV7-9	TRBJ1-2	CASSSTDRTHTF	TGTGCCAGCAGCTCAACCGACAGGACTCACACCTTC
NA	TRBD2	TRBV6-2/TRBV6-3	TRBJ2-1	CASFPGLALINEQFF	TGTGCCAGCTTTCCGGGACTAGCCCTGATAAATGAGCAGTTCTTC
NA	TRBD1	TRBV7-3	TRBJ2-1	CASSLTTGAYYEQFF	TGTGCCAGCAGCTTAACTACAGGGGCCTACTATGAGCAGTTCTTC
many	NA	TRBV7-8	TRBJ2-7	CASSRGRERSHEQYF	TGTGCCAGCAGCCGGGGACGGGAAAGGTCCCACGAGCAGTACTTC